The 12 T cell receptor beta chains in this list originate from one sample, sequenced in a study of response to subunit inactivated influenza vaccine (dated by TCRdb to the late 2010s). Per the publication, the time point label means: around 42 days after influenza vaccine administration. Library generation was performed with RT-PCR. The sample was run on an Illumina HiSeq 2500. TCRdb reanalyzed the raw reads on its own, using fastp at Q25 for trimming and MiXCR for clone calling, and kept in-frame beta chains. Each entry is one CDR3 protein sequence, shown with its most common DNA and genes. In this sample the table shows 500,000 to 600,000 distinct CDR3 sequences, about an eighth of which occur a single time. Approximately 14% of the sample lies in the top ten. Sequenced material: PBMCs from blood, taken more than 35 days after vaccination. The source of these receptors is a man aged 50 or older who received an inactivated influenza vaccine. Donor details come from another sample of the same person, matched by shared clones.

This clonotype was seen ten or more times. The chain combines TRBV7-2 with TRBJ2-2; D may be TRBD1 or TRBD2 (5 bases each). V shed 4 bases and J shed 11 bases, with 14 bases lying between them. The CDR3 sequence is 13 residues long. Germline V gene sequence: CDR1 SGHTA, CDR2 FQGNSA. CDR3 coding DNA: TGTGCCAGCAGCTGGGACCTTAAGGGCGAGCTGTTTTTT. Translating it yields CASSWDLKGELFF.

In this sample, this clonotype turned up many times. This sequence joins TRBV7-9 and TRBJ1-4, with D possibly matching TRBD1 (5 bases). V lost 2 bases to trimming and J lost 7 bases, with 11 bases between them. Germline values: CDR1 SEHNR, CDR2 FQNEAQ (reference sequence). The CDR3 has 14 amino acids. The CDR3 region is CASSLLDGAEKLFF. The CDR3 nucleotides are TGTGCCAGCAGCTTACTAGATGGGGCTGAAAAACTGTTTTTT.

This clonotype was seen more than once but under ten times. CDR3 region: CASSPRGSDEQFF. The CDR3 coding sequence is TGTGCCAGCAGCCCCAGGGGCAGCGATGAGCAGTTCTTC. The rearrangement uses TRBV7-2 and TRBJ2-1; possibly TRBD1 for D (6 bases). Trimming shortened V by 5 bases and J by 8 bases, and 13 bases separated the two germline ends. The CDR3 spans 13 residues. The germline V gene encodes CDR1 SGHTA and CDR2 FQGNSA.

V usage is TRBV24-1 and J usage is TRBJ1-2; tentative D call: TRBD1 (5 bases). Per germline, CDR1 KGHDR and CDR2 SFDVKD. Trimming took off 4 bases at V and 3 bases at J, with 5 bases between the two ends. This CDR3 is 12 amino acids long. CDR3 protein: CATSEGDYGYTF. In nucleotides, the CDR3 is TGTGCCACCAGTGAGGGGGACTATGGCTACACCTTC.

J is TRBJ2-3 and V is TRBV27; a possible D gene is TRBD1 (5 bases). The germline V gene has CDR1 MNHEY and CDR2 SMNVEV (reference sequence). Trimming took off 5 bases at V and 0 bases at J, with 18 bases between the two ends. The CDR3 contains 17 residues. The CDR3 spells CASSRLGALLSTDTQYF. CDR3 in DNA: TGTGCCAGCAGTCGATTAGGGGCCCTTCTTAGCACAGATACGCAGTATTTT.

Here the CDR3 reads CASSSGTGESPLHF. CDR3 bases: TGCGCCAGCAGCTCCGGGACAGGGGAATCACCCCTCCACTTT. The rearrangement uses TRBV5-1 and TRBJ1-6; the match to TRBD1 covers 10 bases. CDR3 size: 14 residues. The germline CDR1 and CDR2 sequences are SGHRS and YFSETQ. J gave up 10 bases and V 3 bases, and 4 bases lay outside the gene matches.

The rearrangement uses TRBV7-7 and TRBJ2-5, with 12 bases fitting TRBD2. J gave up 6 bases and V 5 bases, and 7 bases lay outside the gene matches. CDR1 and CDR2 (germline): SSHAT, FNYEAQ (reference sequence). The CDR3 spans 15 residues. The CDR3 region is CASSRLGTSGQTQYF. CDR3 bases: TGTGCCAGCAGCCGACTCGGGACTAGCGGGCAGACCCAGTACTTC.

V and J are TRBV12-3 or TRBV12-4 and TRBJ1-5; 7 bases fit TRBD1. The CDR3 covers 14 residues. With 6 bases clipped from V and 2 bases from J, the junction kept 4 bases outside the gene matches. DNA for the CDR3: TGTGCCAGCAGGGTCACAGGGGGCAATCAGCCCCAGCATTTT. As protein: CASRVTGGNQPQHF.

This clonotype showed up just a few times. The genes are TRBV7-3 and TRBJ2-1, with 7 bases fitting TRBD2. This CDR3 contains 16 residues. V was clipped by 5 bases and J by 7 bases; unmatched bases: 14. Germline CDR1 is SGHTA and CDR2 is FQGTGA. CDR3 sequence reads: CASSPFGEGGPNEQFF. DNA for the CDR3: TGTGCCAGCAGCCCCTTCGGGGAGGGAGGGCCGAATGAGCAGTTCTTC.

In its sample, this clonotype was seen a few times. This chain joins TRBV10-3 and TRBJ2-7; 7 nucleotides agree with TRBD1. Germline V gene lookup returns CDR1 ENHRY and CDR2 SYGVKD. CDR3 length: 12 residues. The ends lost 6 bases at V and 6 bases at J; junction bases unmatched: 5. Here the CDR3 reads CAISDRDLEQYF. CDR3 nucleotides: TGTGCCATCAGCGACAGGGATCTCGAGCAGTACTTC.

The chain has TRBV11-1 and TRBJ2-7; D is ambiguous. CDR3 length: 15 amino acids. V lost 1 base and J lost 6, with 16 bases in between. Germline V CDR1 and CDR2: SGHAT, FQDESV (reference sequence). The chain's CDR3 is CASSLVQLSIGEQYF. For the CDR3, the DNA is TGTGCCAGCAGCTTAGTCCAGCTCAGTATTGGCGAGCAGTACTTC.

The genes are TRBV2 and TRBJ2-7; D is possibly TRBD2 (5 bases). The CDR3 sequence is 12 residues long. Deletions cut 9 bases from V and 2 bases from J, with 11 bases between. The germline V gene has CDR1 SNHLY and CDR2 FYNNEI. The CDR3, as DNA: TGTGCCAGTAAGACTACCACCTACGAGCAGTACTTC. It encodes CASKTTTYEQYF.